These T cell receptor beta chains were read from a single sample in a study of metastatic and nonmetastatic thyroid tumors. Using MiXCR, TCRdb reanalyzed the PCR reads. The sample lists roughly 22,000 clones, less than 40% occurring once. The sample consisted of blood. The receptors were gathered from a male donor with papillary thyroid cancer or a benign thyroid nodule (not recorded which). Some clones in this sample may be carry-over from other donors' samples. Each CDR3 is given with its conserved first and last residue. A D gene is named only where the DNA matches it firmly. Rows give clone size only sometimes, using once, few, many, or a class for an expanded clone.

TRBJ2-6,TRBV11-3,TRBD1,-,TGTGCCAGCAGCCCTCGGGACAGGTCTGGGGCCAACGTCCTGACTTTC,CASSPRDRSGANVLTF
TRBJ2-7,TRBV20-1,-,-,TGCAGTGCTAGGTATAGCTCCTACGAGCAGTACTTC,CSARYSSYEQYF
TRBJ2-7,TRBV5-4,-,many,TGTGCCAGCAGCTTCGGAGCAATCTCCTACGAGCAGTACTTC,CASSFGAISYEQYF
TRBJ2-7,TRBV11-2,TRBD2,-,TGTGCCAGCAGCTTAGATCTAGCGGGAGGGTACGAGCAGTACTTC,CASSLDLAGGYEQYF
TRBJ1-3,TRBV19,TRBD1,-,TGTGCCAGTAGTATTCCTGACAGGGGCTCTGGAAACACCATATATTTT,CASSIPDRGSGNTIYF
TRBJ1-1,TRBV2,-,many,TGTGCCAGCAGTGGGGCAGGGGACACTGAAGCTTTCTTT,CASSGAGDTEAFF
TRBJ2-6,TRBV20-1,-,-,TGCAGTGCACAAAGGTCTGGGGCCAACGTCCTGACTTTC,CSAQRSGANVLTF
TRBJ1-4,TRBV11-3,-,-,TGTGCCAGCAGCTCGGGGGGTGGGGCAACTAATGAAAAACTGTTTTTT,CASSSGGGATNEKLFF
TRBJ2-5,TRBV28,-,few,TGTGCCAGCAGTGCCAGGGCTATTAGCCAAGAGACCCAGTACTTC,CASSARAISQETQYF
TRBJ1-6,TRBV20-1,-,-,TGCAGTGCTAGAGATCAGGGTAGAGATAATTCACCCCTCCACTTT,CSARDQGRDNSPLHF
TRBJ2-2,TRBV5-1,-,-,TGCGCCAGCAGCTTTAGAAGCGCGAACACCGGGGAGCTGTTTTTT,CASSFRSANTGELFF
TRBJ2-7,TRBV6-1,TRBD1,few,TGTGCCACGCAGGACAGGAACTCCTACGAGCAGTACTTC,CATQDRNSYEQYF
TRBJ1-5,TRBV20-1,-,few,TGCAGTGCTAGTAGGTCAGGTTATGGCAATCAGCCCCAGCATTTT,CSASRSGYGNQPQHF
TRBJ2-1,TRBV5-6,-,many,TGTGCCAGCAGCTTAGGGTCAGGGGAGGTTGGAAATGAGCAGTTCTTC,CASSLGSGEVGNEQFF
TRBJ1-5,TRBV28,-,many,TGTGCCAGCAGACCCCCAGGGGAGGGTATGCCCCAGCATTTT,CASRPPGEGMPQHF